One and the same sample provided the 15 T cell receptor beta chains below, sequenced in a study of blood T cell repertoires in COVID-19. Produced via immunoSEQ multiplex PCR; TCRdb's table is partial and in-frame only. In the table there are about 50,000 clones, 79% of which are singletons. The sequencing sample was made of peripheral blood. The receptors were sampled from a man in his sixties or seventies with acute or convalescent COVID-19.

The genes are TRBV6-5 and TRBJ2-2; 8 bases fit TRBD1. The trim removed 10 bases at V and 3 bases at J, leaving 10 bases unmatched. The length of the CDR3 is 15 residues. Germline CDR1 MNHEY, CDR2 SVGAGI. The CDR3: CAIPRGPTDTGELFF. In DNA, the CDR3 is TGTGCCATTCCCAGGGGGCCGACGGACACCGGGGAGCTGTTTTTT.

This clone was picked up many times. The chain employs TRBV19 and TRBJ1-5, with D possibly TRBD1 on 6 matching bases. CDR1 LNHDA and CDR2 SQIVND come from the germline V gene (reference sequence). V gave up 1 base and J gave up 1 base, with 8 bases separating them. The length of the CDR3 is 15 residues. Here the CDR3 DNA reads TGTGCCAGTAGTATAGCCAGGGGAAGCAATCAGCCCCAGCATTTT. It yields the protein CASSIARGSNQPQHF. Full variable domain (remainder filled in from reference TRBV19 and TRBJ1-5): DGGITQSPKYLFRKEGQNVTLSCEQNLNHDAMYWYRQDPGQGLRLIYYSQIVNDFQKGDIAEGYSVSREKKESFPLTVTSAQKNPTAFYLCASSIARGSNQPQHFGDGTRLSIL.

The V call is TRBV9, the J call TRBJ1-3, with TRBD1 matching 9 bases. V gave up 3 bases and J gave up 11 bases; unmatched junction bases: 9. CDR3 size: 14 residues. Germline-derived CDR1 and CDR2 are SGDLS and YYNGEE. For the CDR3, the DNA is TGTGCCAGCAGCGCCCGACAGGGGGATATCCCCATATATTTT. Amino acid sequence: CASSARQGDIPIYF.

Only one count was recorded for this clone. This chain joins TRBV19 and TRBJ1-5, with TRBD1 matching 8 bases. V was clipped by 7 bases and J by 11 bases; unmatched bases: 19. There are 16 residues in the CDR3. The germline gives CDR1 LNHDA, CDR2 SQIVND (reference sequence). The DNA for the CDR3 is TGTGCCAGTACCTTCGACAGGGGCCGGGGGAATCAAGCCCAGCATTTT. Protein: CASTFDRGRGNQAQHF.

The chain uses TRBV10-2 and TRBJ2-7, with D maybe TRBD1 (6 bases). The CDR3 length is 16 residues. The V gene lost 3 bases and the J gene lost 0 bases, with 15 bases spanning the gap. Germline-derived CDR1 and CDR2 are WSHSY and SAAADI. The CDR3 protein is CASSEHDRSSSYEQYF. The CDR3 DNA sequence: TGCGCCAGCAGTGAACACGACAGGTCGAGCTCCTACGAGCAGTACTTC.

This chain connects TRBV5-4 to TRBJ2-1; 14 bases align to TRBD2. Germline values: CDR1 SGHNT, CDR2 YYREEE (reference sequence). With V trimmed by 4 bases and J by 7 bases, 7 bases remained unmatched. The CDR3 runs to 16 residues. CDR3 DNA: TGTGCCAGCAGCCCGACTAGCGGGGGGGCCAGGAATGAGCAGTTCTTC. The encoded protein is CASSPTSGGARNEQFF.

The chain's CDR3 is CASSYQGRANEQFF. The CDR3 region has the DNA TGTGCCAGCAGTTACCAGGGGAGGGCTAATGAGCAGTTCTTC. The rearrangement links TRBV6-5 to TRBJ2-1, with D perhaps matching TRBD2 (7 bases). CDR1 is MNHEY and CDR2 is SVGAGI in the germline V gene. Trimming shortened V by 2 bases and J by 7 bases, and 12 bases separated the two germline ends. The CDR3 runs to 14 residues.

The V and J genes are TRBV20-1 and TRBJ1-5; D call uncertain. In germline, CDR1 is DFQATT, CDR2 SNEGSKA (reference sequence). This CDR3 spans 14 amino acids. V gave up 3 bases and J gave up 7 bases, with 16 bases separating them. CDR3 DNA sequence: TGCAGTGCTAGTCCGGGAGGGAGTGGGCAGCCCCAGCATTTT. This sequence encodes CSASPGGSGQPQHF.

The CDR3 sequence: CASSLLAGAAGWNNEQFF. CDR3 DNA: TGTGCCAGCAGTTTACTAGCGGGGGCCGCAGGTTGGAACAATGAGCAGTTCTTC. The rearrangement links TRBV28 to TRBJ2-1, with TRBD2 identical over 10 bases. Trimming at V came to 2 bases and at J to 5 bases, leaving 12 bases not matched to a gene. From germline, CDR1 is MDHEN and CDR2 SYDVKM. The CDR3 runs to 18 residues.

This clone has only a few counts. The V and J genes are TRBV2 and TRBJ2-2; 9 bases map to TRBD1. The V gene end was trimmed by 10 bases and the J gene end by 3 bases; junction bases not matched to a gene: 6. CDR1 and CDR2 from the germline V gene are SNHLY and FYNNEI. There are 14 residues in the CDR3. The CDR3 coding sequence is TGTGCCAAAGGGACAGGGCGTTACACCGGGGAGCTGTTTTTT. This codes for CAKGTGRYTGELFF.

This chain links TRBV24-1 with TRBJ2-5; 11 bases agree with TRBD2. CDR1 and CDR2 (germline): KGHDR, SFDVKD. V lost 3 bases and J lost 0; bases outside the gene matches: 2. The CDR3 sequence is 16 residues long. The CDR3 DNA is TGTGCCACCAGTGATACTAGCGGGGGCCACCAAGAGACCCAGTACTTC. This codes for CATSDTSGGHQETQYF.

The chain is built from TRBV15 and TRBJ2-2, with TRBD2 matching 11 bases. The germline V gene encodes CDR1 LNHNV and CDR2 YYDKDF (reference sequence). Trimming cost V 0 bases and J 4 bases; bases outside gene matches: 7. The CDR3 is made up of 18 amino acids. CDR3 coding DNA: TGTGCCACCAGCAGAGATCGAAGCGGGACTAGCGGCACCGGGGAGCTGTTTTTT. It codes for CATSRDRSGTSGTGELFF.

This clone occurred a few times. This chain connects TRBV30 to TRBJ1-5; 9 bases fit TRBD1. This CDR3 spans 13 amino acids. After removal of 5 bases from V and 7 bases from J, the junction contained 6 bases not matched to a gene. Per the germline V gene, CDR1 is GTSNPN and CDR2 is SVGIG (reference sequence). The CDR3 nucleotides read TGTGCCTGGGGGACAGGGACGAAGCAGCCCCAGCATTTT. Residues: CAWGTGTKQPQHF.

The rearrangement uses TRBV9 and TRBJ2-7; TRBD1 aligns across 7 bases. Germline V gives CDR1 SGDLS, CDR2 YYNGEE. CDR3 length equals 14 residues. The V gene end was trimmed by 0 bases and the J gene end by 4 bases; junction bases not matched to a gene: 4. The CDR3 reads CASSVGAGGYEQYF. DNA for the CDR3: TGTGCCAGCAGCGTAGGGGCAGGGGGATACGAGCAGTACTTC.

The CDR3 DNA sequence: TGTGCCAGCAGTGACGCGACTAGAATGTACAATGAGCAGTTCTTC. Its translation: CASSDATRMYNEQFF. This chain uses TRBV2 with TRBJ2-1, with D possibly matching TRBD2 (6 bases). Germline V gene sequence: CDR1 SNHLY, CDR2 FYNNEI. The length of the CDR3 is 15 residues. V was trimmed by 3 bases and J by 4 bases, leaving 13 bases between them. Together with reference TRBV2 and TRBJ2-1, the CDR3 gives the full variable domain: EPEVTQTPSHQVTQMGQEVILRCVPISNHLYFYWYRQILGQKVEFLVSFYNNEISEKSEIFDDQFSVERPDGSNFTLKIRSTKLEDSAMYFCASSDATRMYNEQFFGPGTRLTVL.